These T cell receptor beta chains were read from a single sample in a study of cytomegalovirus exposure and HLA in healthy donors. Clones were read by immunoSEQ multiplex PCR, and TCRdb kept only the in-frame ones, dropping some. The sample yields approximately 300,000 clones, around 87% seen once. The sequencing sample was made of PBMCs. Source of these receptors: a woman in her twenties or thirties in good health and CMV-seropositive. CDR3s include the opening cysteine and the closing phenylalanine or tryptophan. Each record gives: J gene, D gene, clone size, V gene, CDR3 DNA, CDR3 protein. The D gene is left open where the match is weak. Clone size, where shown, is once, few, many, or a class for clones that have expanded.

TRBJ2-7	-	-	TRBV29-1	TGCAGCGGGGGGGAGTCAGCTGAAAGCTACGAGCAGTACTTC	CSGGESAESYEQYF
TRBJ1-6	-	-	TRBV5-1	TGCGCCAGCAGCAGAGGACAAGAGAGGTCACCCCTCCACTTT	CASSRGQERSPLHF
TRBJ2-7	-	few	TRBV19	TGTGCCAGTAGTATCGGCTACGAGCAGTACTTC	CASSIGYEQYF
TRBJ1-5	TRBD1	-	TRBV28	TGTGCCAGCATCTTCGGGGGTTATAAGGGACAGACTTTCAATCAGCCCCAGCATTTT	CASIFGGYKGQTFNQPQHF
TRBJ2-4	TRBD1	-	TRBV5-5	TGTGCCAGCAGTCAGCAGGGGGAAAACATTCAGTACTTC	CASSQQGENIQYF
TRBJ2-7	-	-	TRBV21-1	TGTGCCAGCAGCACCTCACCCCTTACCTACGAGCAGTACTTC	CASSTSPLTYEQYF
TRBJ1-2	-	-	TRBV29-1	TGCAGCGACAGGGTTTATGGCTACACCTTC	CSDRVYGYTF
TRBJ2-1	TRBD2	-	TRBV4-2	TGTGCCAGCAGCCAGGAGAGCGGGGTATCCTACAATGAGCAGTTCTTC	CASSQESGVSYNEQFF
TRBJ2-1	-	-	TRBV19	TGTGCCAGTATGCTAGACGGGTACAATGAGCAGTTCTTC	CASMLDGYNEQFF
TRBJ2-7	-	-	TRBV7-3	TGTGCCAGCAGCTTAACAAGCTCCTACGAGCAGTACTTC	CASSLTSSYEQYF
TRBJ2-7	-	-	TRBV4-2	TGTGCCAGCAGCCAAGACAGGACACACGACTACGAGCAGTACTTC	CASSQDRTHDYEQYF
TRBJ2-5	TRBD2	-	TRBV27	TGTGCCAGCAGTGGGTGGACTAGCGGGGAGACCCAGTACTTC	CASSGWTSGETQYF
TRBJ2-3	-	-	TRBV6-5	TGTGCCAGCAGTTACTCCGGGGCGAATACGCAGTATTTT	CASSYSGANTQYF
TRBJ1-3	-	-	TRBV4-2	TGTGCCAGCAGCCAAGATCACACAGAGGGTGCTGGAAACACCATATATTTT	CASSQDHTEGAGNTIYF
TRBJ1-1	-	-	TRBV6-1	TGTGCCAGCAGTGAAGTTCTGATCCAAGACAGGCTCGGGACTGAAGCTTTCTTT	CASSEVLIQDRLGTEAFF
TRBJ1-3	-	-	TRBV5-1	TGCGCCAGCAGCTTGAGGGACCCAGGCTCTGGAAACACCATATATTTT	CASSLRDPGSGNTIYF
TRBJ2-5	-	once	TRBV20-1	TGCAGTGCTGGCGCCCAGTACTTC	CSAGAQYF
TRBJ2-2	-	-	TRBV9	TGTGCCAGCAGTCCGTCAGTCTGGGAGCTGTTTTTT	CASSPSVWELFF
TRBJ2-1	TRBD1	-	TRBV2	TGTGCCAGCATCCGGGACAGGGTCCCCAATGAGCAGTTCTTC	CASIRDRVPNEQFF
TRBJ1-1	TRBD1	-	TRBV6-1	TGTGCCAGCACCGACAGGGGTTGGAACACTGAAGCTTTCTTT	CASTDRGWNTEAFF
TRBJ2-7	TRBD2	-	TRBV27	TGTGCCAGCAGCAGGACTAGCGGGAGCACTCTCTCCTACGAGCAGTACTTC	CASSRTSGSTLSYEQYF
TRBJ2-3	-	-	TRBV7-3	TGTGCCAGCAGCCTGAGTTGGATCACAGATACGCAGTATTTT	CASSLSWITDTQYF
TRBJ1-5	-	few	TRBV27	TGTGCCAGCAGTTCGTCACGCCTGAGCAATCAGCCCCAGCATTTT	CASSSSRLSNQPQHF
TRBJ1-5	-	-	TRBV27	TGTGCCAGCAGTCCAGTTGTTTGGCAGCCCCAGCATTTT	CASSPVVWQPQHF
TRBJ1-1	-	-	TRBV4-3	TGCGCCAGCAGCCAAGATATCGGGCTCAAGAACACTGAAGCTTTCTTT	CASSQDIGLKNTEAFF
TRBJ2-1	-	-	TRBV6-5	TGTGCCAGCAGTTACCAGGGACAAAATGAGCAGTTCTTC	CASSYQGQNEQFF
TRBJ1-3	-	once	TRBV28	TGTGCCAGCAGTTCAATTGAGTGGAAACGAAACACCATATATTTT	CASSSIEWKRNTIYF
TRBJ2-7	-	-	TRBV5-1	TGCGCCAGCAGCATAGCCGGGACGGCGAGCTCCTACGAGCAGTACTTC	CASSIAGTASSYEQYF
TRBJ2-7	TRBD2	-	TRBV7-9	TGTGCCAGCACCCCGGGGGGGACTAGCGGGCGACAGTCCTACGAGCAGTACTTC	CASTPGGTSGRQSYEQYF
TRBJ2-5	TRBD2	-	TRBV5-1	TGCGCCAGCAGCTACACTAGCGCCCAAGAGACCCAGTACTTC	CASSYTSAQETQYF
TRBJ2-7	-	-	TRBV4-3	TGCGCCAGCAGCCAAGGGCCCCCACCCTACGAGCAGTACTTC	CASSQGPPPYEQYF
TRBJ1-2	-	-	TRBV7-2	TGTGCCAGCAACCTGTGGTTGTCGGATGGCTACACCTTC	CASNLWLSDGYTF
TRBJ2-7	TRBD1	-	TRBV28	TGTGCCAGCAGTTTCGCGACAGGGGGCTACGAGCAGTACTTC	CASSFATGGYEQYF
TRBJ2-5	-	-	TRBV18	TGTGCCAGCTCACCAGTTCCCGGAGAGACCCAGTACTTC	CASSPVPGETQYF
TRBJ1-1	-	-	TRBV5-4	TGTGCCAGCAGCTCGCCCAGGGGCACTGAAGCTTTCTTT	CASSSPRGTEAFF
TRBJ1-2	-	-	TRBV2	TGTGCCAGCAGTGATTACGGGGATAACTATGGCTACACCTTC	CASSDYGDNYGYTF
TRBJ2-4	-	-	TRBV27	TGTGCCAGCAGTTTAAGTACACCGGGGGGCGGGAGCGGTGGCATTCAGTACTTC	CASSLSTPGGGSGGIQYF
TRBJ1-1	-	once	TRBV19	TGTGCCAGTAGTATCGCAGGGGATTACACTGAAGCTTTCTTT	CASSIAGDYTEAFF
TRBJ2-7	TRBD2	-	TRBV4-1	TGCGCCAGCAGCCAAGGGACTAGCGCCTACGAGCAGTACTTC	CASSQGTSAYEQYF
TRBJ2-1	-	few	TRBV7-3	TGTGCCAGCAGCTTGCAGGACAGCCTTTACAATGAGCAGTTCTTC	CASSLQDSLYNEQFF
TRBJ2-3	-	-	TRBV6-5	TGTGCCAGCAGTCCGTCCACAGAAGATACGCAGTATTTT	CASSPSTEDTQYF
TRBJ2-1	-	-	TRBV6-4	TGTGCCAGCAGTGACGAGAATAACTACAATGAGCAGTTCTTC	CASSDENNYNEQFF
TRBJ2-1	TRBD2	-	TRBV5-1	TGCGCCAGCAGCGGGACTAGCGGGGGGACCAATTACAATGAGCAGTTCTTC	CASSGTSGGTNYNEQFF
TRBJ2-2	-	-	TRBV5-1	TGCGCCAGCAGCCTCGGAGGCGGGGAGCTGTTTTTT	CASSLGGGELFF
TRBJ2-3	TRBD2	-	TRBV9	TGTGCCAGCAGCCCGATACTAGCGGGGGCGGTAGATACGCAGTATTTT	CASSPILAGAVDTQYF
TRBJ1-3	-	-	TRBV7-2	TGTGCCAGCAGCGCGGCAGTAGGCACCATATATTTT	CASSAAVGTIYF
TRBJ1-2	TRBD1	-	TRBV20-1	TGCAGTGCTTCGAAAACAGGGGTCTACACCTTC	CSASKTGVYTF
TRBJ1-4	-	-	TRBV27	TGTGCCAGCAGTTTAGGGGGGGCAGTTGAAAAACTGTTTTTT	CASSLGGAVEKLFF
TRBJ2-6	TRBD2	-	TRBV15	TGTGCCACCAGCAGAGATTCGGCGGGAGCTTGGGGGGCCAACGTCCTGACTTTC	CATSRDSAGAWGANVLTF
TRBJ2-3	TRBD2	once	TRBV2	TGTGCCAGCAGCCGTAGCGGGGCCCCTAGCACAGATACGCAGTATTTT	CASSRSGAPSTDTQYF